This T cell receptor beta chain was captured in a study of blood T cell repertoires in COVID-19. In the study overall: Sites in the United States, Italy and Spain provided acute and convalescent COVID-19 samples. Sources were T cells, B-cell-depleted T cells, or PBMCs; the material itself was cDNA or gDNA.

This clone was seen only once. Seattle's cohort entered during active infection and was followed longitudinally. CDR1 and CDR2 from the germline V gene are MNHEY and SMNVEV (reference sequence). The CDR3 consists of 13 residues. The ends lost 1 base at V and 6 bases at J; junction bases unmatched: 1. Original analysis: Amplifying reference gene primers gave estimates of nucleated cell counts. The assay was immunoSEQ multiplex PCR, and TCRdb's table has in-frame clones only and misses some. D and trimming come from the DNA, and the V and J calls and clone size come from that table. Of fewer than 250,000 clones detected, around 86% appear once; the ten largest clones hold under 14%.

Sequenced: peripheral blood. V gene TRBV27 combines with J gene TRBJ1-2, with TRBD1 matching 8 bases. The TCR sequence derives from a man aged 50 or older with COVID-19, enrolled during active disease. The CDR3 region has the DNA TGTGCCAGCAGTTTATGGGGACAGGATGGCTACACCTTC. Protein sequence: CASSLWGQDGYTF.